The 10 T cell receptor beta chains presented below share a single source sample, sequenced in a study of T cells in localized non-small cell lung cancer. Some clones are missing from TCRdb's copy, which holds only in-frame ones; the method was immunoSEQ multiplex PCR. The profile shows 55,000 to 75,000 clones, about 90% of them singletons. The sample here was peripheral blood, taken before any cancer treatment. The origin of the receptors is a male donor at least 60 years old with stage III squamous cell lung carcinoma.

This chain links TRBV10-3 with TRBJ1-5; D is perhaps TRBD1 (5 bases). The V and J ends lost 3 bases and 5 bases respectively, with 8 bases between them. Germline loops: CDR1 ENHRY, CDR2 SYGVKD. The CDR3 spans 13 residues. CDR3 sequence: CAISDGGYQPQHF. For the CDR3, the DNA is TGTGCCATCAGTGACGGGGGTTATCAGCCCCAGCATTTT.

The rearrangement links TRBV4-3 to TRBJ1-4; no clear D gene. The CDR3 sequence is 15 residues long. V was pared by 2 bases and J by 5 bases, with 12 bases between. Per the germline V gene, CDR1 is LGHNA and CDR2 is YSLEER. The CDR3, as DNA: TGCGCCAGCAGCCAAAACTCGGGTGCCAATGAAAAACTGTTTTTT. This codes for CASSQNSGANEKLFF.

The chain joins TRBV28 to TRBJ2-5, with TRBD1 as a possible D gene (5 bases). The V end was cut by 6 bases, the J end by 1 base, with 12 bases between. CDR1 is MDHEN and CDR2 is SYDVKM in the germline V gene. The CDR3 length is 14 residues. CDR3 DNA: TGTGCCAGCAGGGGGCAGCGAATCCAAGAGACCCAGTACTTC. Translated: CASRGQRIQETQYF.

V usage is TRBV7-7 and J usage is TRBJ2-2, with 10 positions matching TRBD2. This CDR3 is built from 14 residues. From germline, CDR1 is SSHAT and CDR2 FNYEAQ (reference sequence). Trimming removed 5 bases from V and 7 bases from J; junction bases left unmatched: 4. The CDR3 loop reads CASSPLAGDGELFF. The CDR3 DNA sequence: TGTGCCAGCAGCCCCCTAGCGGGGGACGGGGAGCTGTTTTTT.

The chain has TRBV5-6 and TRBJ1-5; 7 positions match TRBD1. V shed 4 bases and J 3 bases; nucleotides not matched to a gene: 7. CDR1 and CDR2 (germline): SGHDT, YYEEEE. The CDR3 loop spans 15 amino acids. The CDR3 spells CASSTRTGPNQPQHF. As DNA, the CDR3 is TGTGCCAGCAGCACCCGGACAGGCCCCAATCAGCCCCAGCATTTT.

The J gene is TRBJ1-3, the V gene TRBV7-6; TRBD1 might be the D (5 bases). The V gene's germline CDR1 is SGHVS and CDR2 FNYEAQ. The CDR3 is 15 residues long. V was shortened by 7 bases and J by 8 bases, with 21 bases between the two germline ends. Here the CDR3 DNA reads TGTGCCAGCACCTTGACTGAGCTATCGGGGGACACCATATATTTT. The encoded protein is CASTLTELSGDTIYF.

V and J are TRBV7-2 and TRBJ2-5; the D gene is possibly TRBD2 (5 bases). The V gene's germline CDR1 is SGHTA and CDR2 FQGNSA. This CDR3 has 17 residues. Trimming removed 1 base at V and 1 base at J, with 16 bases between. The CDR3 is CASSLDGRAVSQETQYF. In DNA form, the CDR3 reads TGTGCCAGCAGCTTAGATGGGCGGGCCGTCTCCCAAGAGACCCAGTACTTC.

The rearrangement links TRBV7-8 to TRBJ1-5; maybe TRBD1 (6 bases). The CDR3 has 14 amino acids. Germline values: CDR1 SGHVS, CDR2 FQNEAQ. Trimming took 3 bases from V and 3 from J, leaving 9 bases between them. The CDR3 DNA sequence: TGTGCCAGCAGCTTTGGGGGGGCCAATCAGCCCCAGCATTTT. It encodes CASSFGGANQPQHF.

This chain connects TRBV7-9 to TRBJ1-4, with D perhaps matching TRBD1 (5 bases). Germline V gene sequence: CDR1 SEHNR, CDR2 FQNEAQ (reference sequence). This CDR3 spans 12 amino acids. V lost 5 bases, J lost 8 bases, and 9 bases lay in between. In DNA, the CDR3 is TGTGCCAGCAGCCGACAGTCCGAAAAACTGTTTTTT. Its translation is CASSRQSEKLFF. Supplemented by reference TRBV7-9 and TRBJ1-4, the full variable domain reads DTGVSQNPRHKITKRGQNVTFRCDPISEHNRLYWYRQTLGQGPEFLTYFQNEAQLEKSRLLSDRFSAERPKGSFSTLEIQRTEQGDSAMYLCASSRQSEKLFFGSGTQLSVL.

This clone was observed a few times. The chain carries TRBV7-2 and TRBJ2-3, with no clear D. Germline CDR1 and CDR2: SGHTA and FQGNSA. The CDR3 loop spans 14 amino acids. The V end lost 3 bases, the J end lost 2 bases, and 9 bases lay between the germline ends. CDR3 DNA sequence: TGTGCCAGCAGCTTTCCAATTCCCACAGATACGCAGTATTTT. Its translation is CASSFPIPTDTQYF.